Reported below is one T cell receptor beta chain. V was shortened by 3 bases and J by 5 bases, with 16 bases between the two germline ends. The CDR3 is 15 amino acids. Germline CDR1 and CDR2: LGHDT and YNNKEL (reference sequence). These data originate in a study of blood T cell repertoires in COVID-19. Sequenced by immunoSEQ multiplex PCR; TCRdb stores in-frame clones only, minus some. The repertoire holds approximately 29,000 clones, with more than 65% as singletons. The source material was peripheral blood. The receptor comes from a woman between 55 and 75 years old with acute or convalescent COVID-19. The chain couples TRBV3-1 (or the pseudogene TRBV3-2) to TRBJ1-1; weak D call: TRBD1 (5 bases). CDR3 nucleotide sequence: TGTGCCAGCAGCCAGGCTACAGGAGGGTTTACTGAAGCTTTCTTT. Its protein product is CASSQATGGFTEAFF.